The clone carrying this T cell receptor beta chain has a handful of counts. Its antigen is not identified. Germline-derived CDR1 and CDR2 are DFQATT and SNEGSKA (reference sequence). This CDR3 is built from 14 residues. The V end was cut by 5 bases, the J end by 6 bases, with 20 bases between. Ophthalmopathy patients showed a Clinical Activity Score of at least 3, NOSPECS grade of at least 4 and duration under 3 months. These data originate in a study of T cells in Graves' hyperthyroidism and ophthalmopathy. For the study at large: Before treatment of any kind, peripheral blood was taken at initial diagnosis. Study outcomes and limitations: Most clonotypes that expanded in the thyroid above 0.001 also showed up in blood. Onset of ophthalmopathy came a median approximately 6.9 months after the model predicted it.

Authors of the study amplified TCR beta CDR3 regions from RNA transcripts. HTBI primers were the set used in a first-round RT-PCR of the TCR CDR3. MiXCR, run by TCRdb on the multiplex PCR reads, gives a single entry per CDR3 protein. The data contain hundreds of thousands of distinct CDR3 sequences, 15% to 20% of them singletons. The source is a man aged 40-50 years with Graves' ophthalmopathy. The chain recombines TRBV20-1 with TRBJ2-7; D gene uncertain. Specimen: blood. The CDR3 nucleotides read TGCAGTGCTCCAACATTGAACCTCTGGGGCGAGCAGTACTTC. This sequence encodes CSAPTLNLWGEQYF.